This TCR beta chain was sequenced during a study of cytomegalovirus exposure and HLA in healthy donors. Germline CDR1 is SGDLS and CDR2 is YYNGEE. This CDR3 contains 17 residues. Researchers ran the PCR with 60 Vbeta and 13 Jbeta primers. Profiling relied on immunoSEQ multiplex PCR, and the TCRdb table lists in-frame clones only, not all of them. The sample shows 90,000 to 100,000 clones, roughly 76% of them seen only once. Concerning this clone: The antigen is unknown. At one end, the junction sequence differs from germline, possibly due to a read error. This same CDR3 is encoded by further DNA sequences in the sample.

Regarding the study as a whole: Cytomegalovirus-associated status was assigned to more than 150 TCR beta chains. Immune exposure information comprised only CMV serostatus. Some V segments, TRBV6-2 and TRBV6-3 among them, were indistinguishable and were therefore excluded.

The V gene is TRBV9, the J gene TRBJ2-2, with 8 bases aligning to TRBD1. Sequenced material: PBMCs. This clonotype originated in a man aged 50-59 years in good health and CMV-seronegative. The CDR3 DNA reads TGCGCCAGCAGCGTAGGGGGCGCAGGGGGCAGCACCGGGGAGCTGTTTTTT. This encodes CASSVGGAGGSTGELFF. The variable domain in full, completed from reference TRBV9 and TRBJ2-2, reads DSGVTQTPKHLITATGQRVTLRCSPRSGDLSVYWYQQSLDQGLQFLIQYYNGEERAKGNILERFSAQQFPDLHSELNLSSLELGDSALYFCASSVGGAGGSTGELFFGEGSRLTVL.